This T cell receptor beta chain derives from a study of T cell responses to AZD1222 COVID-19 vaccine. General study findings and limits: Distributed over spike, vaccine-associated CD4 TCRs predominated at 160-218 and 743-854. Most donors were white British and more were female, and clonal diversity was possibly underestimated.

CDR1 MGHRA and CDR2 YSYEKL come from the germline V gene. V was clipped by 1 base and J by 5 bases; unmatched bases: 12. The CDR3 covers 18 residues. Data came from immunoSEQ multiplex PCR; TCRdb stores just in-frame clones and leaves some out. Of around 270,000 clones in the sample, 94% are singletons; the top ten hold around 0.58%. Pooled together were second doses at about 4 or about 12 weeks. Notes on this clone: Its antigen is unknown.

The sequence came from an adult who received the AZD1222 COVID-19 vaccine. This specimen consisted of peripheral blood, obtained 28 days after the second AZD1222 dose. This chain joins TRBV4-1 and TRBJ2-3, with 10 bases fitting TRBD2. The CDR3 DNA reads TGCGCCAGCAGCCAAGGAAAGGCGAGCGGGAGGGTTGGAGATACGCAGTATTTT. It codes for CASSQGKASGRVGDTQYF.